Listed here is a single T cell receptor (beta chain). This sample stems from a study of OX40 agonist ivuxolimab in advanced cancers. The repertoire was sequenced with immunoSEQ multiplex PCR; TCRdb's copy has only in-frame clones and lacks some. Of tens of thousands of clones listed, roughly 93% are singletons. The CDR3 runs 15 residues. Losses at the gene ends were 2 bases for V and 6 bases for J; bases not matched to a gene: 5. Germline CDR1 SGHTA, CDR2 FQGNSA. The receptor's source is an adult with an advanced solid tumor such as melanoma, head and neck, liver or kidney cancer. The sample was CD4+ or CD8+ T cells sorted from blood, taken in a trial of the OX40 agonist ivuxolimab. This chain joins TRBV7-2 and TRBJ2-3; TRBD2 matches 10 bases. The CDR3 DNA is TGTGCCAGCAGCTTAAGCGGGAGGGGTATGGATACGCAGTATTTT. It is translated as CASSLSGRGMDTQYF.